This paragraph reports one T cell receptor (beta chain). This specimen comes from a study of technical replicates of blood from a handful of donors. TCRdb keeps only in-frame clones here, not all; method: immunoSEQ multiplex PCR. The sample carries over 65,000 clones, nearly 95% recorded once. Germline lookup yields CDR1 GTSNPN and CDR2 SVGIG (reference sequence). This CDR3 comprises 15 residues. V gave up 3 bases and J gave up 5 bases; unmatched junction bases: 7. The rearrangement uses TRBV30 and TRBJ1-4; TRBD1 matches 9 bases. The sequencing input was T cells isolated from PBMCs. This clonotype originated in a human donor in good health. The CDR3 here is CAWRERQGENEKLFF. CDR3 nucleotides: TGTGCCTGGAGAGAGAGACAGGGGGAAAATGAAAAACTGTTTTTT.